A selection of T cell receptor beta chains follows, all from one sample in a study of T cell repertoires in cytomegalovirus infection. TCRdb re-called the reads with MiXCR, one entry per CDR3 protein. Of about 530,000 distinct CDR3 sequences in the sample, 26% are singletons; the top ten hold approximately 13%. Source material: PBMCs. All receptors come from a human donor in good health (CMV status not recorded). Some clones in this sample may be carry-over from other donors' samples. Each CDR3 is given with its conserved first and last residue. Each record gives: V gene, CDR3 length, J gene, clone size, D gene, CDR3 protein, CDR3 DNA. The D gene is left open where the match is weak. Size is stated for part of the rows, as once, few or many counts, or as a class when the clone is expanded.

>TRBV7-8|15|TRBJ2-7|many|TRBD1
CATLPGTVITYEQYF
TGTGCCACGCTACCCGGGACAGTCATAACCTACGAGCAGTACTTC
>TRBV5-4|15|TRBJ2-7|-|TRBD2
CASSSGLAGSHEQYF
TGTGCCAGCAGCTCTGGACTAGCGGGAAGTCATGAGCAGTACTTC
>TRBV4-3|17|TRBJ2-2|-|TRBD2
CASSQEGAGGTTGELFF
TGCGCCAGCAGCCAAGAGGGAGCGGGAGGTACCACCGGGGAGCTGTTTTTT
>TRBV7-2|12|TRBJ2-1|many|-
CASSPPTHEQFF
TGTGCCAGCAGCCCCCCCACCCATGAGCAGTTCTTC
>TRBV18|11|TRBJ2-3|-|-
CASSQDNTQYF
TGTGCCAGCTCCCAGGATAATACGCAGTATTTT
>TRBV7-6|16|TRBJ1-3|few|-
CASSLEGRSAGNTIYF
TGTGCCAGCAGCTTAGAGGGACGGTCTGCTGGAAACACCATATATTTT
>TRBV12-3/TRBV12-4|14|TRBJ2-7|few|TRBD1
CASSQGQGNYEQYF
TGTGCCAGCAGTCAAGGACAGGGGAACTACGAGCAGTACTTC
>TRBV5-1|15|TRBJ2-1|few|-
CASSLGLRAEHEQFF
TGCGCCAGCAGCTTGGGACTTAGAGCTGAGCATGAGCAGTTCTTC
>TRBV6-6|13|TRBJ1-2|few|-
CASSRVLIGVITF
TGTGCCAGCAGCCGAGTGTTGATCGGCGTAATTACCTTC
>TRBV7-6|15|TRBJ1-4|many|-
CASSLDGSRDEKLFF
TGTGCCAGCAGCTTAGACGGCAGCAGGGATGAAAAACTGTTTTTT
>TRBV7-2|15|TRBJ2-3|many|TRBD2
CASSSPGLVMDTQYF
TGTGCCAGCAGTTCCCCGGGACTAGTAATGGATACGCAGTATTTT
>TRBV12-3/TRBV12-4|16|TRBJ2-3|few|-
CASSRKTGISTDTQYF
TGTGCCAGCAGTCGCAAAACAGGGATTAGCACAGATACGCAGTATTTT
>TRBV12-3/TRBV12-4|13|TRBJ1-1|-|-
CASSAYVRTEAFF
TGTGCCAGCAGTGCCTATGTACGCACTGAAGCTTTCTTT
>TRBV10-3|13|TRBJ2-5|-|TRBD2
CAIRERGQETQYF
TGTGCCATCAGAGAGCGGGGCCAAGAGACCCAGTACTTC
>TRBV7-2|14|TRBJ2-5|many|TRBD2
CASSSSGSMETQYF
TGTGCCAGCAGCTCTAGCGGGAGTATGGAGACCCAGTACTTC
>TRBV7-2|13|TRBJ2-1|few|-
CASSSQTLNEQFF
TGTGCCAGCAGCTCCCAGACCCTAAATGAGCAGTTCTTC
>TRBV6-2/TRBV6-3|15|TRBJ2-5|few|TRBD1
CASSYYRGLGETQYF
TGTGCCAGCAGTTACTACAGGGGCTTAGGGGAGACCCAGTACTTC
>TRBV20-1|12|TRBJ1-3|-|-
CSGRDPGNTIYF
TGCTCCGGCAGGGATCCTGGAAACACCATATATTTT
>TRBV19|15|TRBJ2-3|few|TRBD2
CASSIRLAATDTQYF
TGTGCCAGTAGTATAAGGCTAGCGGCCACAGATACGCAGTATTTT
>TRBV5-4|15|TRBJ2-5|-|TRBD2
CASSVLGREAETQYF
TGTGCCAGCAGCGTACTGGGGCGGGAGGCGGAGACCCAGTACTTC
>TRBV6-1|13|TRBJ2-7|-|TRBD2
CASAGLASNEQYF
TGTGCCAGCGCGGGACTAGCTTCCAACGAGCAGTACTTC
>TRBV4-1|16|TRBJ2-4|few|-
CASSQGQTGPGNIQYF
TGCGCCAGCAGCCAAGGTCAAACAGGGCCGGGGAACATTCAGTACTTC
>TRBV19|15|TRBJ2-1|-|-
CASSIVGIPNNEQFF
TGTGCCAGTAGTATAGTCGGGATACCAAACAATGAGCAGTTCTTC
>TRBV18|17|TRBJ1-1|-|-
CASSPPWGLAMNTEAFF
TGTGCCAGCTCACCACCGTGGGGTCTAGCCATGAACACTGAAGCTTTCTTT
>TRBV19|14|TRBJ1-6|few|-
CASSDRSRNSPLHF
TGTGCCAGTAGCGACAGGTCTCGCAATTCACCCCTCCACTTT
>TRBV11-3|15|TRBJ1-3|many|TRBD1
CASTLRGQGPNTIYF
TGTGCCAGCACCCTGAGGGGACAGGGGCCAAACACCATATATTTT
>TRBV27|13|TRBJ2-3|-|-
CASSFYSTDTQYF
TGTGCCAGCAGTTTCTACAGCACAGATACGCAGTATTTT
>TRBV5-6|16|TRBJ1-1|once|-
CASSLWGILLRTEAFF
TGTGCCAGCAGCTTATGGGGTATCTTGCTCCGCACTGAAGCTTTCTTT
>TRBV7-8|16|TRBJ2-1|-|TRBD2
CASSLGRAGPYNEQFF
TGTGCCAGCAGCTTAGGGAGAGCGGGGCCCTACAATGAGCAGTTCTTC
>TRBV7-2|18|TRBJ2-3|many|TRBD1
CASSRRGLGPLRTDTQYF
TGTGCCAGCAGCCGCAGGGGGCTTGGTCCGCTTCGCACAGATACGCAGTATTTT
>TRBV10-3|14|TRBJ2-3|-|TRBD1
CAIRGDRDTDTQYF
TGTGCCATCAGGGGAGACAGGGATACAGATACGCAGTATTTT
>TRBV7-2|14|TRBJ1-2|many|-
CASSSTGTVYGYTF
TGTGCCAGCAGCTCGACCGGGACGGTCTATGGCTACACCTTC
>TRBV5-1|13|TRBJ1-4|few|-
CASRLGWGEKLFF
TGCGCCAGCCGCTTAGGGTGGGGTGAAAAACTGTTTTTT
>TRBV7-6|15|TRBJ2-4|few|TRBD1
CASSSPLDRDDIQYF
TGTGCCAGCAGCTCGCCATTAGACAGGGATGACATTCAGTACTTC
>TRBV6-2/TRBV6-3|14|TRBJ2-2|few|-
CASNTVAATGELFF
TGTGCCAGCAACACAGTAGCCGCCACCGGGGAGCTGTTTTTT
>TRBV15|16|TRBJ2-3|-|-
CATSRVAAEATDTQYF
TGTGCCACCAGCAGAGTTGCAGCGGAAGCCACAGATACGCAGTATTTT
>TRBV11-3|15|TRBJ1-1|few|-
CASSLRSIGPTEAFF
TGTGCCAGCAGCTTACGTTCTATTGGGCCCACTGAAGCTTTCTTT
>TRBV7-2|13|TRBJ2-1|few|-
CASSPGRTMEQFF
TGTGCCAGCTCTCCCGGACGGACGATGGAGCAGTTCTTC
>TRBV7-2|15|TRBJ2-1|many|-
CASSLDPFYSGEQFF
TGTGCCAGCAGCTTAGATCCCTTTTACTCCGGTGAGCAGTTCTTC
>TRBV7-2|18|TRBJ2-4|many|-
CASSLIFQERLAKNIQYF
TGTGCCAGCAGCTTAATCTTCCAGGAGCGGCTAGCCAAAAACATTCAGTACTTC
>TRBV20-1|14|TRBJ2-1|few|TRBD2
CSASLAGGANEQFF
TGCAGTGCCTCACTAGCGGGAGGAGCGAATGAGCAGTTCTTC
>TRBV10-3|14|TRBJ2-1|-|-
CAIKAGRPYNEQFF
TGTGCCATCAAAGCAGGTCGCCCTTACAATGAGCAGTTCTTC
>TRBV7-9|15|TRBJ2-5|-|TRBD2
CASSLGLAVQETQYF
TGTGCCAGCAGCTTAGGACTAGCGGTCCAAGAGACCCAGTACTTC
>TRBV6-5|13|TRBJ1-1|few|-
CASSYSTDTEAFF
TGTGCCAGCAGTTACTCGACAGACACTGAAGCTTTCTTT
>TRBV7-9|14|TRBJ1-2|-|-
CASSYGLPRGGYTF
TGTGCCAGCAGCTACGGACTTCCCCGTGGTGGCTACACCTTC
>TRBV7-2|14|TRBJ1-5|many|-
CASSQQGGDQPQHF
TGTGCCAGCAGCCAACAGGGAGGGGATCAGCCCCAGCATTTT
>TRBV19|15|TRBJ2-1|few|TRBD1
CASREAGQGVNEQFF
TGTGCCAGCCGAGAAGCTGGACAGGGGGTCAATGAGCAGTTCTTC
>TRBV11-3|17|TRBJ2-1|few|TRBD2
CASSLDRFPGGYNEQFF
TGTGCCAGCAGCTTAGACCGGTTCCCGGGAGGGTACAATGAGCAGTTCTTC
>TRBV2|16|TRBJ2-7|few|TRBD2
CASSPEVASGSYEQYF
TGTGCCAGCAGTCCTGAAGTTGCTAGCGGGAGTTACGAGCAGTACTTC
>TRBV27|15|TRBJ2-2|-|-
CASSLGAPNTGELFF
TGTGCCAGCAGTTTAGGGGCCCCGAACACCGGGGAGCTGTTTTTT
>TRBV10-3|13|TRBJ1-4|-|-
CAIRGHDNEKLFF
TGTGCCATCAGGGGACACGATAATGAAAAACTGTTTTTT
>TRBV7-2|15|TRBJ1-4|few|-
CASSWGGTRSGKLFF
TGTGCCAGCAGCTGGGGTGGGACGCGATCGGGAAAACTGTTTTTT
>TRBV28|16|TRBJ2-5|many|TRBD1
CASSPLGQGGQETQYF
TGTGCCAGCAGTCCATTGGGACAGGGAGGGCAGGAGACCCAGTACTTC
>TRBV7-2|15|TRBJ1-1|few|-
CASSLSVRADTEAFF
TGTGCCAGCAGCTTATCGGTCAGGGCGGACACTGAAGCTTTCTTT
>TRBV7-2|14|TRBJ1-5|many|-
CASSTGIVNQPQHF
TGTGCCAGCAGCACAGGGATCGTCAATCAGCCCCAGCATTTT
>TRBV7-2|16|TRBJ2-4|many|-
CASSLVIGLAKNIQYF
TGTGCCAGCAGCTTAGTAATAGGTCTAGCCAAAAACATTCAGTACTTC
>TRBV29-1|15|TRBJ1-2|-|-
CSAEEGDSSNYGYTF
TGCAGCGCGGAAGAAGGGGATTCTAGTAACTATGGCTACACCTTC